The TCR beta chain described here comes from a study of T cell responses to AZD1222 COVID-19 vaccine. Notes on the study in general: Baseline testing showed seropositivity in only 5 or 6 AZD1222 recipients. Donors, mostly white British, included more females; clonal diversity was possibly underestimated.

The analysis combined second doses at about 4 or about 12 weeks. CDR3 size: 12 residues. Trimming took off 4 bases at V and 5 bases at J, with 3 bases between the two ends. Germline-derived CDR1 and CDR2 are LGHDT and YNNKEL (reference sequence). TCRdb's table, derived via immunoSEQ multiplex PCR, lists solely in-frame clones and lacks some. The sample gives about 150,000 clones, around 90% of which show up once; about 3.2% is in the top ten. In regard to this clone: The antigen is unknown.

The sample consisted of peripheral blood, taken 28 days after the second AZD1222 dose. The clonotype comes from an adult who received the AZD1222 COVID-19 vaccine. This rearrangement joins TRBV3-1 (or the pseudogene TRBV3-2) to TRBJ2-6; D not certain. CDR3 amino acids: CASSLRANVLTF. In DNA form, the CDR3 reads TGTGCCAGCAGCCTCCGGGCCAACGTCCTGACTTTC.